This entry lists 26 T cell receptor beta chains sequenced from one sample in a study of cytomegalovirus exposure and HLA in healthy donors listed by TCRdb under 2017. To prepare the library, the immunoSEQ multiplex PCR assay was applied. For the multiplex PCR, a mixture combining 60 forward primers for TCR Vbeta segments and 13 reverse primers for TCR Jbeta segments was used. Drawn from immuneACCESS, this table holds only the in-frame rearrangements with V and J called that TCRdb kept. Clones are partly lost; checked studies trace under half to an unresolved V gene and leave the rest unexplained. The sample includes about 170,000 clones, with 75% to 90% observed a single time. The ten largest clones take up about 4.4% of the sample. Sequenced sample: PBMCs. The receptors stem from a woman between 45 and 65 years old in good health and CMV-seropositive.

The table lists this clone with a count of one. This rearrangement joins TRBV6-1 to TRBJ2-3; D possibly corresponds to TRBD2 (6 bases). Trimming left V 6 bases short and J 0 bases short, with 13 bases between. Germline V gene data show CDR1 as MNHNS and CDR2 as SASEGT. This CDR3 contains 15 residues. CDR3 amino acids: CASRESGSSTDTQYF. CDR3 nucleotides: TGTGCCAGCAGGGAGAGCGGGTCTAGCACAGATACGCAGTATTTT.

The CDR3 coding sequence is TGCGCCAGCAGCTTGCAACAGGGAGGGGGAAACATTCAGTACTTC. Amino acids: CASSLQQGGGNIQYF. The V and J genes are TRBV5-1 and TRBJ2-4, with D maybe TRBD2 (7 bases). The CDR3 totals 15 residues. The ends were cut back, 1 base at V and 6 bases at J, with 14 bases in the middle. Germline loops: CDR1 SGHRS, CDR2 YFSETQ.

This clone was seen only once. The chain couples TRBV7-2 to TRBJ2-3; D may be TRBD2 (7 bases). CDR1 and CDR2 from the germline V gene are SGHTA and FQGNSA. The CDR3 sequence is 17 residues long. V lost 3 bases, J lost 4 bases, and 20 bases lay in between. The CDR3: CASSFFQGPGGSDTQYF. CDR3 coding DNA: TGTGCCAGCAGCTTCTTCCAAGGGCCGGGGGGCTCAGATACGCAGTATTTT.

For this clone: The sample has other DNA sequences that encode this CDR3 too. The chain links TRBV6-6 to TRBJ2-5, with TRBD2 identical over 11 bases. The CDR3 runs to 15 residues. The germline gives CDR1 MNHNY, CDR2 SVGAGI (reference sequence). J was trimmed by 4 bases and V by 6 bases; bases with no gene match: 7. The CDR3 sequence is CASRSSGGAGETQYF. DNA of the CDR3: TGTGCCAGCAGGAGTAGCGGGGGGGCGGGAGAGACCCAGTACTTC.

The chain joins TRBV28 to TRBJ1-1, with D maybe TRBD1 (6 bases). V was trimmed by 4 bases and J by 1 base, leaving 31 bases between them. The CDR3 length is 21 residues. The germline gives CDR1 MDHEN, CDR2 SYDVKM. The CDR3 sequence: CASSSLGGARNILAPNTEAFF. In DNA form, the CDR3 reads TGTGCCAGCAGTTCATTAGGGGGGGCGCGTAATATCTTAGCCCCGAACACTGAAGCTTTCTTT.

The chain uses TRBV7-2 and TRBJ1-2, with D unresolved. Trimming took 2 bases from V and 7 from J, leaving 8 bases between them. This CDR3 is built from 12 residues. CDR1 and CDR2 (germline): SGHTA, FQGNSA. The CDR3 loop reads CASSLILSGYTF. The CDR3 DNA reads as TGTGCCAGCAGCTTAATTTTGAGTGGCTACACCTTC.

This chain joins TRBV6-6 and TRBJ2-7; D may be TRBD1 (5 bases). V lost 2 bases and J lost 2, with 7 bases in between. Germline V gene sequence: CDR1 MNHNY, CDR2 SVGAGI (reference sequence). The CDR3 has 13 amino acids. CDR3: CASSYRGPYEQYF. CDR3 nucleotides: TGTGCCAGCAGTTACAGGGGTCCCTACGAGCAGTACTTC.

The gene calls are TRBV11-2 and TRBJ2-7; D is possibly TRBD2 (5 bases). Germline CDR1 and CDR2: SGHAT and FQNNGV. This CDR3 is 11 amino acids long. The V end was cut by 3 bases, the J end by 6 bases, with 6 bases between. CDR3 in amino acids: CASSFSGEQYF. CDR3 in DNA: TGTGCCAGCAGCTTCAGCGGCGAGCAGTACTTC.

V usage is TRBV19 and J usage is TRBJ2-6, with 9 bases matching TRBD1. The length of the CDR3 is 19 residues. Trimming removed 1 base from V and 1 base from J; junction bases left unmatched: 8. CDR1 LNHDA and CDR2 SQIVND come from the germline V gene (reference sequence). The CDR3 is CASSIAGQGSLSGANVLTF. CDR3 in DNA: TGTGCCAGTAGTATAGCGGGACAGGGTTCCCTTTCTGGGGCCAACGTCCTGACTTTC.

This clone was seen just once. CDR3 nucleotides: TGTGCCAGCAGCCAAGTCCTAGCGGGAGGGCGACTCTCCTACAATGAGCAGTTCTTC. The encoded protein is CASSQVLAGGRLSYNEQFF. The rearrangement uses TRBV14 and TRBJ2-1; 12 nucleotides match TRBD2. Germline CDR1 SGHDN, CDR2 FVKESK. The ends lost 1 base at V and 0 bases at J; junction bases unmatched: 7. The CDR3 loop spans 19 amino acids.

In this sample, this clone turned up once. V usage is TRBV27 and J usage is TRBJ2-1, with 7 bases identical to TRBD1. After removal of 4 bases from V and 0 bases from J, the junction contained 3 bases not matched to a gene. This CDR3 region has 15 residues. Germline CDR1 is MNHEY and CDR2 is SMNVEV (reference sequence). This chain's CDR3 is CASSWGQSSYNEQFF. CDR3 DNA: TGTGCCAGCAGTTGGGGACAGAGCTCCTACAATGAGCAGTTCTTC.

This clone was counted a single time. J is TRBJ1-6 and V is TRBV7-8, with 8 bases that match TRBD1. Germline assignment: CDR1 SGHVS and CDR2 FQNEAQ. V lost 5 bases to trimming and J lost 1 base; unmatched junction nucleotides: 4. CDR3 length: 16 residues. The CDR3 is CASSQTGESYNSPLHF. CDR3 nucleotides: TGTGCCAGCAGCCAGACAGGGGAGTCCTATAATTCACCCCTCCACTTT.

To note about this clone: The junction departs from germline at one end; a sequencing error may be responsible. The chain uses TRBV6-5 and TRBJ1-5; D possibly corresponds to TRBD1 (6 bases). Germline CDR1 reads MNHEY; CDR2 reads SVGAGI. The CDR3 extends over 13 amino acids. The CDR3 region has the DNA TGTGCCAGCAGGGCGGGGGGCAACCAGCCCCAGCATTTT. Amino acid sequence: CASRAGGNQPQHF.

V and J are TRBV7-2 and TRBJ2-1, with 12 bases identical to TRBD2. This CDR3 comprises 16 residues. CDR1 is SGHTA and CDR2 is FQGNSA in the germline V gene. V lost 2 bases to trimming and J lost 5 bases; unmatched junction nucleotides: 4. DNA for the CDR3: TGTGCCAGCAGCTTATTTAGACTAGCGGGAGACAATGAGCAGTTCTTC. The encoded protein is CASSLFRLAGDNEQFF.

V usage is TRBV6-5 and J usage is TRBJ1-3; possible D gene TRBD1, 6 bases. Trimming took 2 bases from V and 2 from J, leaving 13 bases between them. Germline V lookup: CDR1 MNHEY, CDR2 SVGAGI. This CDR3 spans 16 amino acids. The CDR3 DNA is TGTGCCAGCAGTTACCAAGGGGCAGGGGCTGGAAACACCATATATTTT. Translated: CASSYQGAGAGNTIYF.

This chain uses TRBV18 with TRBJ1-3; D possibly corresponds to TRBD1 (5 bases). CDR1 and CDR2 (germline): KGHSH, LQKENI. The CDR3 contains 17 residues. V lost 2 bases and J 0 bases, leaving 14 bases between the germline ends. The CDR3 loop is CASSPFSQENSGNTIYF. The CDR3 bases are TGTGCCAGCTCACCATTCTCACAGGAAAACTCTGGAAACACCATATATTTT.

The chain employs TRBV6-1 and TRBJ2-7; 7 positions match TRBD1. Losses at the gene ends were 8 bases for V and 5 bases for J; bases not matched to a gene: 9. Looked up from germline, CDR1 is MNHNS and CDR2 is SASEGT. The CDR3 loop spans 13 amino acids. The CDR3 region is CASQRQGNNEQYF. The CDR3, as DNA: TGTGCCAGCCAAAGACAGGGTAACAACGAGCAGTACTTC.

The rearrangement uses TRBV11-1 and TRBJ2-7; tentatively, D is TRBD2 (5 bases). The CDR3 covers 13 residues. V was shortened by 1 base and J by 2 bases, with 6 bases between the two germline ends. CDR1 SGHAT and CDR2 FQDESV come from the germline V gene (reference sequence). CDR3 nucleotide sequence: TGTGCCAGCAGCTTAGGAGCGGCCTACGAGCAGTACTTC. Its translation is CASSLGAAYEQYF. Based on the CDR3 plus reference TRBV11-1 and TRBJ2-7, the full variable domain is EAEVAQSPRYKITEKSQAVAFWCDPISGHATLYWYRQILGQGPELLVQFQDESVVDDSQLPKDRFSAERLKGVDSTLKIQPAELGDSAMYLCASSLGAAYEQYFGPGTRLTVT.

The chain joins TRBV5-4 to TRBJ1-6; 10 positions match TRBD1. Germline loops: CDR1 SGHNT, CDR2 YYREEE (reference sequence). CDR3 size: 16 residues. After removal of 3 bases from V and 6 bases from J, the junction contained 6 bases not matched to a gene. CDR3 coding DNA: TGTGCCAGCAGCTCGGGACAGGGGCTAAGTAATTCACCCCTCCACTTT. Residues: CASSSGQGLSNSPLHF.

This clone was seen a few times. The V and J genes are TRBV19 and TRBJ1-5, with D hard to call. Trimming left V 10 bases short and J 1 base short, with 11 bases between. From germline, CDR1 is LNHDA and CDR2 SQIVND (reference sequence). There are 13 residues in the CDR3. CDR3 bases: TGTGCCACTCGAAGGAGGAGCAATCAGCCCCAGCATTTT. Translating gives CATRRRSNQPQHF.

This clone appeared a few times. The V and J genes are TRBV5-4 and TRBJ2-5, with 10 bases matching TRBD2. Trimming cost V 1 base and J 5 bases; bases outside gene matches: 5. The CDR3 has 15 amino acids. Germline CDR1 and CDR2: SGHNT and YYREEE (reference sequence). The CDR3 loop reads CASSLPQRGGETQYF. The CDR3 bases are TGTGCCAGCAGCTTGCCTCAGCGGGGGGGGGAGACCCAGTACTTC.

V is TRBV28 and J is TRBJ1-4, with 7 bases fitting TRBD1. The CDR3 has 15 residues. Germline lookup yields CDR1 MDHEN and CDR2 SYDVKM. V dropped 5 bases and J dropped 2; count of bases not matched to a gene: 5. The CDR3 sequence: CASSLTGATNEKLFF. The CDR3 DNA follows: TGTGCCAGCAGTCTCACAGGGGCGACTAATGAAAAACTGTTTTTT.

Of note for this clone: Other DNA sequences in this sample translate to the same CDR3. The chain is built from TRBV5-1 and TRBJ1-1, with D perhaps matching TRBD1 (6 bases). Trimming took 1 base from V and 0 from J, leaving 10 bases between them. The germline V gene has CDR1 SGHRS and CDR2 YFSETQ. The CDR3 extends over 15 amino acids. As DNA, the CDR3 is TGCGCCAGCAGCTTGTCAGGGGCTATGAACACTGAAGCTTTCTTT. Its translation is CASSLSGAMNTEAFF.

CDR3 nucleotides: TGCGCCAGCAGCCACGTGGGTACTAGCGGGAAAGAGACCCAGTACTTC. This encodes CASSHVGTSGKETQYF. V gene TRBV5-1 combines with J gene TRBJ2-5; TRBD2 matches at 10 bases. The CDR3 has 16 amino acids. Trimming cost V 4 bases and J 3 bases; bases outside gene matches: 9. From germline, CDR1 is SGHRS and CDR2 YFSETQ.

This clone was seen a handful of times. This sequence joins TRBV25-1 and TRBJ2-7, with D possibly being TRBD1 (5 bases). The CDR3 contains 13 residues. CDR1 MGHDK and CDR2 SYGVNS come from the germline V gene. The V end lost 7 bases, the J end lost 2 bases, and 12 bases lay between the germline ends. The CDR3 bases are TGTGCCAGCATGGGCAGGGTCGCCTACGAGCAGTACTTC. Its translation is CASMGRVAYEQYF.

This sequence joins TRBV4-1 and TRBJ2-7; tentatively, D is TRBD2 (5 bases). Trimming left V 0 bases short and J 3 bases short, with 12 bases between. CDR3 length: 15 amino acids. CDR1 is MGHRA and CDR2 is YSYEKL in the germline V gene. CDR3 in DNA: TGCGCCAGCAGCCAAGATCATGGACGGGGCTACGAGCAGTACTTC. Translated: CASSQDHGRGYEQYF.